This TCR beta chain was obtained from a study of blood T cells in healthy people across ages. With a J-beta primer mix and a sample-barcoded 5' primer, a second PCR ran roughly 6 to 11 cycles. TCRdb used MiXCR to reprocess the 5' RACE reads, holding one entry per CDR3 protein. The sample lists roughly 930,000 distinct CDR3 sequences, roughly 48% occurring once. Germline V lookup: CDR1 LNHNV, CDR2 YYDKDF (reference sequence). Trimming shortened V by 3 bases and J by 0 bases, and 17 bases separated the two germline ends. This CDR3 is built from 17 residues. The source is a man aged 25-40 years in good health. The chain has TRBV15 and TRBJ1-2, with a weak D call TRBD1 (6 bases). Sample: blood. CDR3 bases: TGTGCCACCAGCAGTCCCGGTAGGGGGTTAGCTAACTATGGCTACACCTTC. Translating it yields CATSSPGRGLANYGYTF.